This TCR beta chain was documented in a study of blood T cells in healthy people across ages. On the study more broadly: Capture via template switching afforded approximately one barcoded beta molecule per two T cells.

Comments on this clonotype: Its antigen is undetermined.

Germline trimming cut 7 bases from V and 3 bases from J; bases unmatched to any gene: 6. The CDR3 consists of 14 residues. Primers used in a second PCR of roughly 7 to 11 cycles were a sample-barcoded 5' primer and a J-beta primer mix. TCRdb re-called the 5' RACE reads through MiXCR, storing one row per CDR3 protein. The table lists about 760,000 distinct CDR3 sequences, approximately 60% of them singletons. Study-wide results and limits: Higher naive T cell percentage went strongly together with higher TCR beta diversity. Measured against age, TCR beta diversity per million T cells decreased in a roughly linear manner.

The sequenced sample was blood. The chain links TRBV12-3 or TRBV12-4 to TRBJ2-7, with 10 bases lining up with TRBD2. The TCR comes from a man between 35 and 55 years old in good health. In DNA form, the CDR3 reads TGTGCCAGCATGCTAGCGGGAGTGGACTACGAGCAGTACTTC. It translates to CASMLAGVDYEQYF.